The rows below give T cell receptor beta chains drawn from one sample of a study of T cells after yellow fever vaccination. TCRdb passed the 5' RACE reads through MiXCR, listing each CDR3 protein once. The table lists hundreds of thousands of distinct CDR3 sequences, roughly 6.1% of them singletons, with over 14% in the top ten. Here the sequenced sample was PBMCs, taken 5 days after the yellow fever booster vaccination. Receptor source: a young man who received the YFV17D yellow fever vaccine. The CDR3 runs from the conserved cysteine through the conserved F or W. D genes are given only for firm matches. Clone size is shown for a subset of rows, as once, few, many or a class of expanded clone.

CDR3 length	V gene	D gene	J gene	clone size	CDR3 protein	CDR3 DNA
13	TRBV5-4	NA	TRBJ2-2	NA	CASAEGDTGELFF	TGTGCCAGTGCCGAGGGAGACACCGGGGAGCTGTTTTTT
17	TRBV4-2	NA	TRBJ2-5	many	CASSLSGPGGYQETQYF	TGTGCCAGCAGCCTCTCTGGTCCAGGGGGGTACCAAGAGACCCAGTACTTC
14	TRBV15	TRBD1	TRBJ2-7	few	CATSRAQGAREQYF	TGTGCCACCAGCAGAGCCCAGGGGGCTCGAGAGCAGTACTTC
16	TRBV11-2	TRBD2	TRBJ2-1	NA	CASRLQLAGGDNEQFF	TGTGCCAGCAGACTACAGTTAGCGGGAGGGGACAATGAGCAGTTCTTC
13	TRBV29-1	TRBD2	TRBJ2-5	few	CSGKRLAGETQYF	TGCAGCGGAAAGAGACTAGCGGGAGAGACCCAGTACTTC
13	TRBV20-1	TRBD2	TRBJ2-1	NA	CSALAGGENEQFF	TGCAGTGCTCTAGCGGGAGGGGAGAATGAGCAGTTCTTC
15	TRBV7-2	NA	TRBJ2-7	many	CASSPFGAYSYEQYF	TGTGCCAGCAGCCCATTTGGGGCCTACTCCTACGAGCAGTACTTC
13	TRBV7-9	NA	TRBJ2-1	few	CASSTDVYNEQFF	TGTGCCAGCAGCACAGATGTATACAATGAGCAGTTCTTC
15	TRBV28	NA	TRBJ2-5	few	CASSSLGWEEETQYF	TGTGCCAGCAGTTCACTCGGGTGGGAGGAGGAGACCCAGTACTTC
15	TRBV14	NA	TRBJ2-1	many	CASSQLGPIRNEQFF	TGTGCCAGCAGCCAGCTTGGTCCCATACGCAATGAGCAGTTCTTC
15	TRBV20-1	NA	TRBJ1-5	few	CSASLYSGQGIPQHF	TGCAGTGCTAGTCTTTACTCGGGACAAGGGATTCCCCAGCATTTT
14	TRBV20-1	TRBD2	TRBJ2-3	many	CSAKGLAGRVTQYF	TGCAGTGCGAAGGGACTAGCGGGTAGGGTTACGCAGTATTTT
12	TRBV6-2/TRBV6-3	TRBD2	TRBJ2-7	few	CASSGLAYEQYF	TGTGCCTCTAGCGGACTTGCCTACGAGCAGTACTTC
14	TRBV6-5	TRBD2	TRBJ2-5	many	CASSYGLALETQYF	TGTGCCAGCAGTTACGGACTAGCGTTGGAGACCCAGTACTTC
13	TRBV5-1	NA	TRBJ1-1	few	CASSLEIEQGAFF	TGCGCCAGCAGCTTGGAGATAGAGCAGGGAGCTTTCTTT
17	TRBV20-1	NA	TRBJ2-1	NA	CSARYPRADQSYNEQFF	TGCAGTGCTAGATATCCCCGGGCGGACCAGTCCTACAATGAGCAGTTCTTC
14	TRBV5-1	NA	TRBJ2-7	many	CASSLGQEPYEQYF	TGCGCCAGCAGCTTGGGACAGGAGCCCTACGAGCAGTACTTC
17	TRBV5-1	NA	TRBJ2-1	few	CASSPDGQFLTPNEQFF	TGCGCCAGCAGCCCGGATGGGCAATTCCTAACTCCCAATGAGCAGTTCTTC
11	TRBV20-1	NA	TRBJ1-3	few	CSSLSGNTIYF	TGCAGTTCCCTCTCTGGAAACACCATATATTTT
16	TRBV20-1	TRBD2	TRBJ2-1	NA	CCAVNTLAGGPNEQFF	TGCTGTGCTGTAAATACACTAGCGGGAGGGCCAAATGAGCAGTTCTTC
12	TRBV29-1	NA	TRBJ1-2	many	CSVELVRDSYTF	TGCAGCGTTGAACTCGTGCGGGACAGCTACACCTTC
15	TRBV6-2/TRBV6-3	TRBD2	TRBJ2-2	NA	CASDSEREFTGELFF	TGTGCCAGCGATTCGGAGCGGGAGTTCACCGGGGAGCTGTTTTTT
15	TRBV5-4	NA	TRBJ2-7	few	CASSYGGTSSYEQYF	TGTGCCAGCAGCTATGGGGGGACCAGCTCCTACGAGCAGTACTTC
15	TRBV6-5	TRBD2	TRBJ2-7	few	CASSYRASGRDEQYF	TGTGCCAGCAGTTACCGGGCTAGCGGGAGGGACGAGCAGTACTTC
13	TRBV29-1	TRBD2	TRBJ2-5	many	CSAGLAGQETQYF	TGCAGCGCAGGACTAGCGGGACAGGAGACCCAGTACTTC
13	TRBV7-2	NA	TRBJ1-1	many	CASSLGQGLGAFF	TGTGCCAGCAGCTTAGGCCAGGGTTTAGGCGCTTTCTTT
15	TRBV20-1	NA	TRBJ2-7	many	CSARVGLGVDYEQYF	TGCAGTGCTAGAGTTGGATTGGGGGTCGACTACGAGCAGTACTTC
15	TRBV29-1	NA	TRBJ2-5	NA	CSVSFGTIPQETQYF	TGCAGCGTTTCTTTCGGGACGATACCGCAAGAGACCCAGTACTTC
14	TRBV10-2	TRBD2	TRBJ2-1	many	CASMRQREWVEQFF	TGCGCCAGCATGAGGCAGCGGGAGTGGGTTGAGCAGTTCTTC
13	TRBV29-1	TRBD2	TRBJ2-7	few	CSVEGLAGDEQYF	TGCAGCGTTGAAGGTCTAGCGGGAGACGAGCAGTACTTC
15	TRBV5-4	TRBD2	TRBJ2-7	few	CASSATGTRDYEQYF	TGTGCCAGCAGCGCAACCGGGACTAGAGACTACGAGCAGTACTTC
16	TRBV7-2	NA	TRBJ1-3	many	CASSLARTASGNTIYF	TGTGCCAGCAGCTTAGCTAGGACAGCCTCTGGAAACACCATATATTTT
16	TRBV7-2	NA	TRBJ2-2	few	CASSLAPTSSAGELFF	TGTGCCAGCAGCTTAGCCCCGACTAGTTCGGCCGGGGAGCTGTTTTTT
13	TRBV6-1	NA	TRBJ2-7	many	CASSKGVGYEQYF	TGTGCCAGCTCTAAGGGCGTTGGCTACGAGCAGTACTTC
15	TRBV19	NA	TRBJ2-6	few	CASSIAQSWTNVLTF	TGTGCCAGTAGTATAGCCCAAAGTTGGACCAACGTCCTGACTTTC
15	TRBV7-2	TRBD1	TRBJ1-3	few	CASSPDRGTGNTIYF	TGTGCCAGCAGCCCTGACAGGGGGACGGGAAACACCATATATTTT
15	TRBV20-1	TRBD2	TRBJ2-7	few	CSARTGTSGTYEQYF	TGCAGTGCTAGGACCGGGACTAGCGGGACTTACGAGCAGTACTTC
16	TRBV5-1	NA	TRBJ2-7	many	CASSLDSVSGWYEQYF	TGCGCCAGCAGCTTGGATTCGGTGTCTGGCTGGTACGAGCAGTACTTC
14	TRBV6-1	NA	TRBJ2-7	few	CASSSTTSGLVRDF	TGTGCCAGCAGCTCAACGACCAGCGGGCTCGTTAGGGACTTC
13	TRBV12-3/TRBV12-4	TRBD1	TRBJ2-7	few	CASSLTGWNEQYF	TGTGCCAGCAGTTTGACAGGGTGGAACGAGCAGTACTTC
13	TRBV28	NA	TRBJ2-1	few	CASSSKGGYEQFF	TGTGCCAGCAGTTCCAAGGGGGGTTACGAGCAGTTCTTC
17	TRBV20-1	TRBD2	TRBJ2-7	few	CSAFSGTSGARGYEQYF	TGCAGTGCTTTTTCTGGGACTAGCGGGGCCCGGGGATACGAGCAGTACTTC